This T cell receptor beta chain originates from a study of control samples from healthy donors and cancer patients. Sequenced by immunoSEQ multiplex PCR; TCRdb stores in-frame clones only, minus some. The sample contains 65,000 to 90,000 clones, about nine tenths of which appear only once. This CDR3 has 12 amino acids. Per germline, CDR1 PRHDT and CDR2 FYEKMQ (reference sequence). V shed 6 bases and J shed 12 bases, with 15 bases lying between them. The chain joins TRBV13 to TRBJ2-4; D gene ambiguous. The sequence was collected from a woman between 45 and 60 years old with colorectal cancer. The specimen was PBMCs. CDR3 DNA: TGTGCCAGCAGTTACAACCGAGGTCCTCAGTACTTC. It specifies CASSYNRGPQYF.